Below, 10 T cell receptor beta chains from the same sample are listed, as sequenced in a study of T-cell reconstitution after alpha-beta-depleted transplantation in children. Preparation of the TCRbeta library used unique molecular identifiers. Using its own MiXCR run on the PCR reads, TCRdb lists one record per CDR3 protein. The profile shows some 830,000 distinct CDR3 sequences, about 16% of them singletons. Specimen: PBMCs, mostly from graft donor cells, collected 360 days after TCRalphabeta/CD19-depleted stem cell transplant. Receptors originate from a male patient younger than 18 who had a stem cell transplant for acute lymphoblastic leukemia, so the T cells may come from the graft donor.

The genes are TRBV28 and TRBJ2-1; the D is unclear. Germline V gene sequence: CDR1 MDHEN, CDR2 SYDVKM. The V end lost 5 bases, the J end lost 4 bases, and 15 bases lay between the germline ends. The CDR3 has 15 amino acids. CDR3 in amino acids: CASSRRPVLYNEQFF. In DNA, the CDR3 is TGTGCCAGCAGTCGAAGACCAGTCCTTTACAATGAGCAGTTCTTC.

This clonotype was recorded a few times. DNA of the CDR3: TGCAGCGTTGAACGGACAGGGGGGTACGAGCAGTACTTC. As protein: CSVERTGGYEQYF. This chain joins TRBV29-1 and TRBJ2-7; 10 bases agree with TRBD1. The CDR3 runs 13 residues. CDR1 and CDR2 (germline): SQVTM, ANQGSEA. J was trimmed by 4 bases and V by 2 bases; bases with no gene match: 2.

The chain employs TRBV15 and TRBJ2-7; 13 nucleotides line up with TRBD2. Trimming removed 4 bases from V and 1 base from J; junction bases left unmatched: 4. CDR3 size: 16 residues. The V gene's germline CDR1 is LNHNV and CDR2 YYDKDF (reference sequence). CDR3 loop: CATSTGTSGISYEQYF. In DNA form, the CDR3 reads TGTGCCACCAGCACCGGGACTAGCGGGATATCCTACGAGCAGTACTTC.

In this sample, this clonotype turned up a few times. V and J are TRBV27 and TRBJ2-7, with a weak D call TRBD2 (6 bases). Trimming cost V 3 bases and J 4 bases, with 13 bases left between them. The CDR3 sequence is 14 residues long. Germline V CDR1 and CDR2: MNHEY, SMNVEV (reference sequence). DNA of the CDR3: TGTGCCAGCAGTTTCAGGAGGGGTCGGTACGAGCAGTACTTC. Translated: CASSFRRGRYEQYF.

Ten or more counts support this clonotype. The V call is TRBV18, the J call TRBJ2-5, with 8 positions matching TRBD1. The length of the CDR3 is 14 residues. The germline V gene has CDR1 KGHSH and CDR2 LQKENI. The trim removed 3 bases at V and 2 bases at J, leaving 2 bases unmatched. The CDR3 loop is CASSPRQGQETQYF. CDR3 DNA: TGTGCCAGCTCACCGAGACAGGGGCAAGAGACCCAGTACTTC.

The chain carries TRBV9 and TRBJ2-2; D gene ambiguous. The ends were cut back, 6 bases at V and 4 bases at J, with 7 bases in the middle. Germline V gene lookup returns CDR1 SGDLS and CDR2 YYNGEE. There are 12 residues in the CDR3. The CDR3 loop reads CASTAVTGELFF. The DNA of the CDR3 is TGTGCCAGCACCGCTGTCACCGGGGAGCTGTTTTTT.

The sample holds a few counts of this clonotype. The V and J genes are TRBV10-3 and TRBJ2-1; 8 nucleotides align to TRBD2. The CDR3 is made up of 17 amino acids. Germline V gene lookup returns CDR1 ENHRY and CDR2 SYGVKD. V shed 5 bases, J shed 3 bases, and the junction held 12 bases outside the gene matches. The CDR3 nucleotides are TGTGCCATCAGTCGACGTACTAGCGGATGGGACTACAATGAGCAGTTCTTC. Its translation is CAISRRTSGWDYNEQFF.

To note about this clonotype: At one end the junction does not follow the germline gene, possibly because of a read error. V is TRBV3-1 and J is TRBJ2-5; D unclear. Germline-derived CDR1 and CDR2 are LGHDT and YNNKEL (reference sequence). The CDR3 runs to 13 residues. The CDR3 DNA is TGTGCCACCAGCAAGCAGGTGCCTGAGACCCAGTACTTC. Its protein is CATSKQVPETQYF.

The rearrangement joins TRBV20-1 to TRBJ2-7; 11 bases agree with TRBD2. Germline assignment: CDR1 DFQATT and CDR2 SNEGSKA (reference sequence). The trim removed 6 bases at V and 2 bases at J, leaving 9 bases unmatched. The CDR3 is made up of 15 amino acids. This CDR3 is CSAQGASGGTYEQYF. CDR3 sequence (DNA): TGCAGTGCACAGGGGGCTAGCGGGGGGACCTACGAGCAGTACTTC.

This clonotype was observed many times. The V gene is TRBV15, the J gene TRBJ2-7; TRBD2 agrees at 12 bases. Germline CDR1 reads LNHNV; CDR2 reads YYDKDF (reference sequence). Trimming at V came to 3 bases and at J to 5 bases, leaving 11 bases not matched to a gene. This CDR3 is 17 amino acids long. This CDR3 is CATSRELRLAGANEQYF. DNA for the CDR3: TGTGCCACCAGCAGGGAACTTAGACTAGCGGGAGCGAACGAGCAGTACTTC.